What follows are 26 T cell receptor beta chains derived from one specimen sequenced in a study of T-cell memory formation after mild COVID-19. TCRdb re-called the 5' RACE reads with MiXCR, one entry per CDR3 protein. The table has fewer than 300,000 distinct CDR3 sequences, around 17% seen once. Sequenced: PBMCs or a T cell subset sorted from them (not recorded which). The receptors stem from a man aged 18 to 30 who had mild COVID-19 (a few samples of this study predate the infection). Cell type and time point are not known.

This clonotype was found many times. The chain recombines TRBV10-3 with TRBJ2-1; D remains ambiguous. CDR1 is ENHRY and CDR2 is SYGVKD in the germline V gene. The CDR3 totals 14 residues. Trimming left V 8 bases short and J 1 base short, with 12 bases between. CDR3 protein: CAIRRLGSYNEQFF. The CDR3 DNA follows: TGTGCCATCCGACGGTTAGGGTCCTACAATGAGCAGTTCTTC.

This chain links TRBV18 with TRBJ1-1; TRBD1 aligns across 7 bases. Trimming took 1 base from V and 0 from J; bases not matched to a gene: 11. Germline V gives CDR1 KGHSH, CDR2 LQKENI. The CDR3 covers 18 residues. The CDR3 DNA is TGTGCCAGCTCACCACTCAGTGCCGGGACAGCTATGAACACTGAAGCTTTCTTT. Translating gives CASSPLSAGTAMNTEAFF.

This clonotype appeared a few times. The chain carries TRBV5-1 and TRBJ2-2; D might be TRBD1 (5 bases). Germline CDR1 SGHRS, CDR2 YFSETQ. The CDR3 is 14 amino acids. Trimming took off 8 bases at V and 4 bases at J, with 15 bases between the two ends. Here the CDR3 DNA reads TGCGCCAGTTCGACCAGGGCTTCCACCGGGGAGCTGTTTTTT. It is translated as CASSTRASTGELFF.

This clonotype was seen only a few times. The chain couples TRBV5-1 to TRBJ1-1, with TRBD1 matching 9 bases. The V gene end was trimmed by 4 bases and the J gene end by 5 bases; junction bases not matched to a gene: 6. This CDR3 has 14 residues. Germline assignment: CDR1 SGHRS and CDR2 YFSETQ. In DNA form, the CDR3 reads TGCGCCAGCAGCGCCGGACAGGGGAGGACTGAAGCTTTCTTT. Protein: CASSAGQGRTEAFF.

This clonotype came up a few times. V usage is TRBV7-8 and J usage is TRBJ2-2; D might be TRBD2 (5 bases). Germline V gene lookup returns CDR1 SGHVS and CDR2 FQNEAQ. Deletions cut 0 bases from V and 2 bases from J, with 10 bases between. This CDR3 spans 16 amino acids. DNA for the CDR3: TGTGCCAGCAGCTTAGCGAAGGACTCCAACACCGGGGAGCTGTTTTTT. As protein: CASSLAKDSNTGELFF.

The CDR3 loop is CASARGIPETQYF. DNA of the CDR3: TGTGCCAGCGCAAGGGGGATTCCAGAGACCCAGTACTTC. This sequence joins TRBV12-3 or TRBV12-4 and TRBJ2-5; possible D gene TRBD1, 6 bases. The CDR3 length is 13 residues. V was trimmed by 8 bases and J by 4 bases, leaving 14 bases between them.

The V gene is TRBV11-2, the J gene TRBJ1-2; D call uncertain. V lost 3 bases, J lost 0 bases, and 8 bases lay in between. Per germline, CDR1 SGHAT and CDR2 FQNNGV. The CDR3 length is 14 residues. The CDR3 region is CASSFQGPNYGYTF. CDR3 in DNA: TGTGCCAGCAGCTTTCAAGGGCCTAACTATGGCTACACCTTC.

This rearrangement joins TRBV5-1 to TRBJ1-2; D uncertain. Germline V gene sequence: CDR1 SGHRS, CDR2 YFSETQ. The CDR3 loop spans 13 amino acids. Trimming pared 0 bases from V and 3 bases from J, leaving 6 bases between. The CDR3 DNA reads as TGCGCCAGCAGCTTGGCCAGGTACTATGGCTACACCTTC. Translating gives CASSLARYYGYTF.

The chain is built from TRBV6-5 and TRBJ2-4, with D perhaps given as TRBD1 or TRBD2 (5 bases each). CDR3 length: 14 residues. V was trimmed by 8 bases and J by 0 bases, leaving 11 bases between them. CDR1 is MNHEY, CDR2 SVGAGI, per germline. The CDR3 DNA reads TGTGCCAGCCATGGGACCTTAGCCAAAAACATTCAGTACTTC. Translation gives CASHGTLAKNIQYF.

CDR3 region: CASSPTGGSSYNEQFF. CDR3 coding DNA: TGTGCCAGCAGCCCCACGGGAGGAAGCTCCTACAATGAGCAGTTCTTC. The V call is TRBV6-5, the J call TRBJ2-1; 7 positions match TRBD2. The CDR3 has 16 residues. V lost 6 bases, J lost 0 bases, and 8 bases stayed unmatched. CDR1 and CDR2 from the germline V gene are MNHEY and SVGAGI.

This sequence joins TRBV19 and TRBJ2-3; TRBD2 matches 8 bases. The J segment lost 4 bases and the V segment lost 9 bases, leaving 12 bases of the junction unmatched. Germline values: CDR1 LNHDA, CDR2 SQIVND (reference sequence). This CDR3 is built from 15 residues. CDR3 DNA: TGTGCCAGCGAGGACCGGGGGGGAAGTGCAGATACGCAGTATTTT. This gives the protein CASEDRGGSADTQYF.

V and J are TRBV28 and TRBJ2-7, with 8 bases aligning to TRBD1. From germline, CDR1 is MDHEN and CDR2 SYDVKM. CDR3 length: 13 residues. Unmatched junction bases numbered 1, after V lost 6 bases and J lost 0 bases. CDR3: CASRGTGSYEQYF. The CDR3 DNA sequence: TGTGCCAGCAGGGGGACAGGCTCCTACGAGCAGTACTTC.

Only a few counts were recorded for this clonotype. The J gene is TRBJ1-2, the V gene TRBV4-1; a weak D match, TRBD1 (5 bases). The CDR3 loop spans 13 amino acids. Trimming removed 3 bases at V and 3 bases at J, with 8 bases between. CDR1 is MGHRA, CDR2 YSYEKL, per germline. The CDR3 bases are TGCGCCAGCAGCCAGGGACGGGACTATGGCTACACCTTC. The encoded protein is CASSQGRDYGYTF.

The gene calls are TRBV18 and TRBJ1-3; D unresolved. The V gene's germline CDR1 is KGHSH and CDR2 LQKENI. The V end was cut by 3 bases, the J end by 2 bases, with 8 bases between. The CDR3 extends over 14 amino acids. The CDR3 DNA is TGTGCCAGCTCACCTGATGTGGCTGGAAACACCATATATTTT. Translation gives CASSPDVAGNTIYF. Complete variable domain (other parts from reference TRBV18 and TRBJ1-3): NAGVMQNPRHLVRRRGQEARLRCSPMKGHSHVYWYRQLPEEGLKFMVYLQKENIIDESGMPKERFSAEFPKEGPSILRIQQVVRGDSAAYFCASSPDVAGNTIYFGEGSWLTVV.

The chain links TRBV5-1 to TRBJ1-6; 7 bases align to TRBD1. V lost 6 bases, J lost 2 bases, and 5 bases stayed unmatched. The CDR3 contains 15 residues. Germline V CDR1 and CDR2: SGHRS, YFSETQ. CDR3 DNA sequence: TGCGCCAGCAACCAGGGGGGCCCCTATAATTCACCCCTCCACTTT. Its protein is CASNQGGPYNSPLHF.

The table lists this clonotype with many counts. This chain uses TRBV6-4 with TRBJ2-3; 10 positions match TRBD1. CDR3 size: 14 residues. J gave up 4 bases and V 2 bases, and 0 bases lay outside the gene matches. Germline V CDR1 and CDR2: MRHNA, SNTAGT. CDR3 sequence: CASSDGTGADTQYF. The CDR3 DNA reads as TGTGCCAGCAGTGACGGGACAGGGGCAGATACGCAGTATTTT.

This clonotype has just a few counts. The chain has TRBV21-1 and TRBJ2-7; the table's D gene call, TRBD1, was not cross checked with the DNA. TRBV21-1 represents a pseudogene. The CDR3 is made up of 16 amino acids. The CDR3 is CASSSWDRRKSYEQYV. CDR3 nucleotide sequence: TGTGCCAGCAGCTCATGGGACAGACGAAAATCCTACGAGCAGTACGTC.

Only a few counts were recorded for this clonotype. This chain connects TRBV11-2 to TRBJ1-5; D not resolved. From germline, CDR1 is SGHAT and CDR2 FQNNGV. V was pared by 5 bases and J by 5 bases, with 10 bases between. The CDR3 has 13 residues. Here the CDR3 reads CASSPHWDQPQHF. In nucleotides, the CDR3 is TGTGCCAGCAGCCCCCATTGGGATCAGCCCCAGCATTTT.

In this sample, this clonotype turned up a few times. The chain has TRBV9 and TRBJ1-1, with unresolved D. Germline values: CDR1 SGDLS, CDR2 YYNGEE. The V end was cut by 0 bases, the J end by 5 bases, with 14 bases between. The length of the CDR3 is 15 residues. CDR3 residues: CASSVDPGLETEAFF. The CDR3 DNA reads TGTGCCAGCAGCGTAGACCCGGGGTTGGAAACTGAAGCTTTCTTT. Together with reference TRBV9 and TRBJ1-1, the CDR3 gives the full variable domain: DSGVTQTPKHLITATGQRVTLRCSPRSGDLSVYWYQQSLDQGLQFLIQYYNGEERAKGNILERFSAQQFPDLHSELNLSSLELGDSALYFCASSVDPGLETEAFFGQGTRLTVV.

The chain couples TRBV15 to TRBJ2-1; 13 bases agree with TRBD2. The CDR3 is made up of 16 amino acids. Germline V lookup: CDR1 LNHNV, CDR2 YYDKDF (reference sequence). Losses at the gene ends were 0 bases for V and 7 bases for J; bases not matched to a gene: 3. The CDR3 sequence is CATSRETSGGRNEQFF. The CDR3 DNA reads TGTGCCACCAGCAGAGAGACTAGCGGGGGGCGGAATGAGCAGTTCTTC.

This clonotype has ten or more counts. The V and J genes are TRBV12-3 or TRBV12-4 and TRBJ2-7; TRBD1 matches at 10 bases. With V trimmed by 2 bases and J by 0 bases, 10 bases remained unmatched. CDR3 length equals 18 residues. The CDR3 reads CASSLIPGQGPSSYEQYV. CDR3 DNA sequence: TGTGCCAGCAGTTTAATCCCGGGACAGGGGCCGAGCTCCTACGAGCAGTACGTC.

This clonotype has at least ten counts. The genes are TRBV4-3 and TRBJ2-3; TRBD2 is a possible D gene (5 bases). With 4 bases removed from V and 0 bases from J, the gap between germline ends came to 11 bases. The CDR3 has 15 residues. Per germline, CDR1 LGHNA and CDR2 YSLEER. CDR3 sequence: CASSLEGMSTDTQYF. The CDR3 nucleotides are TGCGCCAGCAGCCTAGAGGGCATGAGCACAGATACGCAGTATTTT.

The sample holds a few counts of this clonotype. This rearrangement joins TRBV5-1 to TRBJ2-7; perhaps TRBD1 as D (5 bases). This CDR3 contains 14 residues. Germline V lookup: CDR1 SGHRS, CDR2 YFSETQ. V was clipped by 1 base and J by 2 bases, with 10 bases between them. CDR3 bases: TGCGCCAGCAGCTTGCAGGGCTTCCCCTACGAGCAGTACTTC. It yields the protein CASSLQGFPYEQYF.

This rearrangement joins TRBV20-1 to TRBJ1-1; the D is unclear. CDR1 and CDR2 (germline): DFQATT, SNEGSKA (reference sequence). Trimming removed 0 bases at V and 2 bases at J, with 10 bases between. The CDR3 extends over 14 amino acids. The CDR3 loop is CSAREVAFNTEAFF. The CDR3 coding sequence is TGCAGTGCTAGAGAGGTGGCCTTTAACACTGAAGCTTTCTTT.

V usage is TRBV6-2 or TRBV6-3 and J usage is TRBJ2-3; the match to TRBD2 covers 8 bases. V lost 8 bases and J lost 0; bases outside the gene matches: 10. CDR3 size: 16 residues. The germline V gene encodes CDR1 MNHEY and CDR2 SVGEGT. The CDR3 nucleotides read TGTGCCAGCCGTACCTTTAGCGGGGACAGCACAGATACGCAGTATTTT. Translation: CASRTFSGDSTDTQYF.

This clonotype was counted only a few times. V and J are TRBV7-2 and TRBJ2-7, with TRBD1 as a possible D gene (5 bases). CDR1 SGHTA and CDR2 FQGNSA come from the germline V gene. The V end was cut by 3 bases, the J end by 3 bases, with 9 bases between. This CDR3 is built from 13 residues. CDR3 bases: TGTGCCAGCAGCTTGACAGTAATCTACGAGCAGTACTTC. Residues: CASSLTVIYEQYF. The whole variable domain, filled in from reference TRBV7-2 and TRBJ2-7, reads GAGVSQSPSNKVTEKGKDVELRCDPISGHTALYWYRQSLGQGLEFLIYFQGNSAPDKSGLPSDRFSAERTGGSVSTLTIQRTQQEDSAVYLCASSLTVIYEQYFGPGTRLTVT.